Listed below are T cell receptor beta chains from one sample, sequenced in a study of shared clonotypes between healthy human individuals. Assay: immunoSEQ multiplex PCR; the TCRdb copy retains only in-frame clones and omits some. The sample yields about 2.4 million clones, 93% seen once. The sample comprised naive CD4+ T cells from PBMCs. Receptor source: a man aged 18 to 35 in good health. Some clones in this sample may be carry-over from other donors' samples. Both conserved end residues are part of each CDR3. Each record gives: D gene, clone size, J gene, V gene, CDR3 DNA, CDR3 protein. D genes are given only for firm matches. Clone size is shown for a subset of rows, as once, few, many or a class of expanded clone.

- | - | TRBJ1-1 | TRBV10-3 | TGTGCCATCAGTCCATCACGGGACACTGAAGCTTTCTTT | CAISPSRDTEAFF
TRBD1 | - | TRBJ2-7 | TRBV5-1 | TGCGCCAGCAGAGGCGCCGGGACAGCGACGTACGAGCAGTACTTC | CASRGAGTATYEQYF
TRBD2 | - | TRBJ2-3 | TRBV6-1 | TGTGCCAGCAGTGAACGTCTAGCGGCGCCGGGGGAATCGGGGCAGTATTTT | CASSERLAAPGESGQYF
- | - | TRBJ2-6 | TRBV7-9 | TGTGCCAGCAGCTTAGATGTAGGGTCTGGGGCCAACGTCCTGACTTTC | CASSLDVGSGANVLTF
TRBD1 | - | TRBJ1-1 | TRBV6-1 | TGTGCCAGCACACCCAGGGGGCGACGGACTGAAGCTTTCTTT | CASTPRGRRTEAFF
TRBD1 | - | TRBJ2-1 | TRBV6-5 | TGTGCCAGCAGCCCAGGGGGCAGGGATGAGCAGTTCTTC | CASSPGGRDEQFF
- | - | TRBJ1-2 | TRBV14 | TGTGCCAGCAGCCAAGAGGTCAGGGGCCGGCGCGGCTACACCTTC | CASSQEVRGRRGYTF
- | few | TRBJ1-1 | TRBV9 | TGTGCCAGCAGCGTATCAGGAGGGTCTGGCACTGAAGCTTTCTTT | CASSVSGGSGTEAFF
- | few | TRBJ1-5 | TRBV27 | TGTGCCAGCCCCCCATCGGGCCAGACGATCCCCTTGGGCAATCAGCCCCAGCATTTT | CASPPSGQTIPLGNQPQHF
- | - | TRBJ1-4 | TRBV6-6 | TGTGCCAGCACCCTACAGGGTACTAATGAAAAACTGTTTTTT | CASTLQGTNEKLFF
TRBD2 | once | TRBJ2-1 | TRBV9 | TGTGCCAGCAGACCCGGGTCTAGCGGGATCTACAATGAGCAGTTCTTC | CASRPGSSGIYNEQFF
- | - | TRBJ1-1 | TRBV6-6 | TGTGCCAGCAGGCGGGGCAGGTCCTTCACTGAAGCTTTCTTT | CASRRGRSFTEAFF
- | - | TRBJ1-1 | TRBV7-3 | TGTGCCAGCAGCTTAGGAGGCGCGGCTGAAGCTTTCTTT | CASSLGGAAEAFF
TRBD2 | - | TRBJ2-7 | TRBV18 | TGTGCCAGCTCACCGCGGGAGGGACCCTACGAGCAGTACTTC | CASSPREGPYEQYF
- | - | TRBJ2-5 | TRBV15 | TGTGCCACCCTAAAACAGGGTTCAGAGACCCAGTACTTC | CATLKQGSETQYF
- | - | TRBJ1-4 | TRBV9 | TGTGCCAGCAGCGTGCTAGGGTTTCCTAATGAAAAACTGTTTTTT | CASSVLGFPNEKLFF
- | - | TRBJ1-1 | TRBV18 | TGTGCCAGCTCGATTATCTACGGGGGGACTGAAGCTTTCTTT | CASSIIYGGTEAFF
TRBD2 | - | TRBJ2-1 | TRBV11-2 | TGTGCCAGCAGCTTGGGACTAGACAATGAGCAGTTCTTC | CASSLGLDNEQFF
- | - | TRBJ1-2 | TRBV21-1 | TGTGCCAGCAGGAAAGAGTGGGGGCGCGCCTATGGCTACACCTTC | CASRKEWGRAYGYTF
- | - | TRBJ2-4 | TRBV15 | TGTGCCACCAGCAGAGAGTCTAGCGCCGCCAAAAACATTCAGTACTTC | CATSRESSAAKNIQYF
TRBD1 | - | TRBJ1-3 | TRBV6-1 | TGTGCCAGCAGTGAACGGACAGGGGTATCAAACACCATATATTTT | CASSERTGVSNTIYF
- | - | TRBJ1-2 | TRBV27 | TGTGCCAGCAGTTTATCGGCGGGATATGGCTACACCTTC | CASSLSAGYGYTF
TRBD1 | - | TRBJ2-7 | TRBV28 | TGTGCCAGCATCGCACTGGAAGGGGGCCCAGCCGCCGGGGAGCAGTACTTC | CASIALEGGPAAGEQYF
TRBD1 | once | TRBJ2-7 | TRBV7-2 | TGTGCCAGCAGCTTGCTGGGACAGGCGATATACGAGCAGTACTTC | CASSLLGQAIYEQYF
- | once | TRBJ2-2 | TRBV7-2 | TGTGCCAGCAGCTTACGACCTAGTCCTAACACCGGGGAGCTGTTTTTT | CASSLRPSPNTGELFF
TRBD2 | - | TRBJ2-1 | TRBV7-2 | TGTGCCAGCAGCTTAGTCGCGGGAGGGACTTACAATGAGCAGTTCTTC | CASSLVAGGTYNEQFF
TRBD1 | - | TRBJ2-3 | TRBV28 | TGTGCCAGCAGCTTAGACAGGGCGGTAGATACGCAGTATTTT | CASSLDRAVDTQYF
- | once | TRBJ2-7 | TRBV18 | TGTGCCAGCTCACCACTGGACGTAGACCACGAGCAGTACTTC | CASSPLDVDHEQYF
- | - | TRBJ1-1 | TRBV7-3 | TGTGCCAGCAGCTTATGGGGTCAGTTGGGGAACACTGAAGCTTTCTTT | CASSLWGQLGNTEAFF
- | - | TRBJ1-5 | TRBV5-6 | TGTGCCAGCAGCCTATGGACTAGAAAAAGCAATCAGCCCCAGCATTTT | CASSLWTRKSNQPQHF
TRBD1 | - | TRBJ1-2 | TRBV2 | TGTGCCAGCAGCCAGGGACAGGCGGATGGCTACACCTTC | CASSQGQADGYTF
TRBD2 | once | TRBJ2-7 | TRBV4-2 | TGTGCCAGCAGCTTACCCGGGACTAGCGGGTCGAGCTCCTACGAGCAGTACTTC | CASSLPGTSGSSSYEQYF
- | - | TRBJ1-5 | TRBV29-1 | TGCAGCGTTGGGGGGGGCGATCAGCCCCAGCATTTT | CSVGGGDQPQHF
- | - | TRBJ2-3 | TRBV19 | TGTGCCAGTAGTATAGCGGGAGTAGGGTCAGATACGCAGTATTTT | CASSIAGVGSDTQYF
- | - | TRBJ2-5 | TRBV19 | TGTGCCAGTAGTCGTACTCAAGCGCCGGAAGAGACCCAGTACTTC | CASSRTQAPEETQYF
- | few | TRBJ1-5 | TRBV30 | TGTGCCTGGAGTGTACGAGGGGTAGGACAGCCCCAGCATTTT | CAWSVRGVGQPQHF
TRBD1 | - | TRBJ2-2 | TRBV5-1 | TGCGCCAGCAGCTCGACAGGGCTCACGAACACCGGGGAGCTGTTTTTT | CASSSTGLTNTGELFF
- | - | TRBJ1-1 | TRBV28 | TGTGCCAGCAGTTTATGGGGAGGGTCCAGGAACACTGAAGCTTTCTTT | CASSLWGGSRNTEAFF
- | - | TRBJ2-4 | TRBV10-3 | TGTGCCATCAGTGGGGGTGATGGCATTCAGTACTTC | CAISGGDGIQYF
TRBD1 | - | TRBJ2-2 | TRBV5-1 | TGCGCCAGCAGCCCCAGGGGGTGGGCCAAGGACACCGGGGAGCTGTTTTTT | CASSPRGWAKDTGELFF
TRBD2 | - | TRBJ2-5 | TRBV29-1 | TGCAGCGCAAAGGGAGGGAGCGAGACCCAGTACTTC | CSAKGGSETQYF
- | - | TRBJ2-7 | TRBV21-1 | TGTGCCAGCAGCTCATTCGCGGCGCCCGACGCCTACGAGCAGTACTTC | CASSSFAAPDAYEQYF
- | - | TRBJ2-7 | TRBV5-1 | TGCGCCAGCAGTTCTCCGGAAGGGAACCTCTACGAGCAGTACTTC | CASSSPEGNLYEQYF
- | - | TRBJ2-3 | TRBV6-1 | TGTGCCAGCAGTGAACGGGGGAGGGATACGCAGTATTTT | CASSERGRDTQYF
- | - | TRBJ2-1 | TRBV7-9 | TGTGCCAGCAGTTGGACTGGGTACAATGAGCAGTTCTTC | CASSWTGYNEQFF
- | - | TRBJ2-7 | TRBV28 | TGTGCCAGCAGTTCCACCGTGGGGTTAAGCGAGCAGTACTTC | CASSSTVGLSEQYF
- | - | TRBJ2-5 | TRBV28 | TGTGCCAGCAGGAGGGAACAAGAGACCCAGTACTTC | CASRREQETQYF
TRBD1 | - | TRBJ1-5 | TRBV5-5 | TGTGCCAGCAGCTTGCTTTTTTCGGGACAGGGGGCGAATCAGCCCCAGCATTTT | CASSLLFSGQGANQPQHF
- | - | TRBJ2-7 | TRBV5-4 | TGTGCCAGCAGCGGCGGGCCACCCTACGAGCAGTACTTC | CASSGGPPYEQYF
- | - | TRBJ1-5 | TRBV5-3 | TGTGCCAGAAGCTTGGAGGGTGCAGATAGCAATCAGCCCCAGCATTTT | CARSLEGADSNQPQHF
- | - | TRBJ1-2 | TRBV28 | TGTGCCAGCAGTTCTCGTCTGGGAGGGGGACAACATGGCTACACCTTC | CASSSRLGGGQHGYTF
- | - | TRBJ1-5 | TRBV28 | TGTGCCAGCAGTCCCCCGGGGGGATACCAGCCCCAGCATTTT | CASSPPGGYQPQHF
- | - | TRBJ1-2 | TRBV15 | TGTGCCACCAGCAGATGGGGGGTGGAGGGGCGGGACTATGGCTACACCTTC | CATSRWGVEGRDYGYTF